Listed below are T cell receptor beta chains from one sample, sequenced in a study of blood T cell repertoires in COVID-19. Clones were sequenced by immunoSEQ multiplex PCR, and TCRdb holds only the in-frame ones, with some missing. The sample shows about 76,000 clones, around 83% of them seen only once. Sequenced input: peripheral blood. These receptors all stem from a human donor in a cohort sampled during active COVID-19. Both conserved end residues are part of each CDR3. Fields, in order: V gene, D gene, J gene, clone size, CDR3 protein, CDR3 DNA. D genes are given only for firm matches. Clone size is stated in some rows and not others, as once, few, many or a class when expanded.

>TRBV9|TRBD2|TRBJ2-5|-
CASSVGLAQETQYF
TGTGCCAGCAGCGTCGGACTAGCTCAAGAGACCCAGTACTTC
>TRBV18|TRBD1|TRBJ2-7|-
CASSPGTATYEQYF
TGTGCCAGCTCACCCGGGACAGCTACCTACGAGCAGTACTTC
>TRBV10-3|TRBD1|TRBJ1-3|-
CAISAIGTGRNTIYF
TGTGCCATCAGTGCTATCGGGACAGGGAGGAACACCATATATTTT
>TRBV2|-|TRBJ1-1|-
CASNAQMPTEAFF
TGTGCCAGCAATGCACAAATGCCCACTGAAGCTTTCTTT
>TRBV29-1|TRBD1|TRBJ2-3|-
CSGDRVSTDTQYF
TGCAGCGGAGACAGGGTTAGCACAGATACGCAGTATTTT
>TRBV18|-|TRBJ2-2|-
CASSPPSLTGELFF
TGTGCCAGCTCACCACCGTCGTTAACCGGGGAGCTGTTTTTT
>TRBV19|TRBD1|TRBJ1-2|-
CASSIAAGGGYGYTF
TGTGCCAGTAGTATAGCTGCAGGGGGTGGCTATGGCTACACCTTC
>TRBV11-1|-|TRBJ2-7|-
CASSFALTGIYEQYF
TGTGCCAGCAGCTTCGCCCTTACAGGAATCTACGAGCAGTACTTC
>TRBV6-2/TRBV6-3|-|TRBJ2-2|-
CASSSLGLNTGELFF
TGTGCCAGCAGTTCGCTGGGGCTCAACACCGGGGAGCTGTTTTTT
>TRBV10-1|TRBD1|TRBJ2-3|-
CASSESPGGRTDTQYF
TGCGCCAGCAGTGAGTCTCCAGGGGGTAGGACAGATACGCAGTATTTT
>TRBV5-1|-|TRBJ1-5|-
CASSFGRYSNQPQHF
TGCGCCAGCAGCTTCGGGAGGTATAGCAATCAGCCCCAGCATTTT
>TRBV7-7|-|TRBJ2-2|few
CASSFETGFNTGELFF
TGTGCTAGCAGCTTTGAAACAGGGTTTAACACCGGGGAGCTGTTTTTT
>TRBV29-1|TRBD2|TRBJ2-5|-
CSVAPGTSKETQYF
TGCAGCGTCGCCCCCGGGACTAGCAAAGAGACCCAGTACTTC
>TRBV9|-|TRBJ2-3|once
CASSGWGGGLDTQYF
TGTGCCAGCAGCGGATGGGGAGGCGGTTTGGATACGCAGTATTTT
>TRBV2|TRBD2|TRBJ2-1|-
CASRASSGLYNEQFF
TGTGCCAGCAGGGCATCTAGCGGACTATACAATGAGCAGTTCTTC
>TRBV11-2|TRBD1|TRBJ1-5|many
CASSLVTGTVNQPQHF
TGTGCCAGCAGCTTAGTCACCGGGACAGTCAATCAGCCCCAGCATTTT
>TRBV7-9|-|TRBJ1-6|few
CASSGGDSPLHF
TGTGCCAGCAGCGGGGGGGATTCACCCCTCCACTTT
>TRBV7-9|TRBD1|TRBJ1-2|few
CASSVRTGNYGYTF
TGTGCCAGCAGCGTGAGGACAGGGAACTATGGCTACACCTTC
>TRBV7-2|-|TRBJ2-7|-
CASRPPATGSAYEQYF
TGTGCCAGCAGACCCCCTGCGACCGGAAGCGCCTACGAGCAGTACTTC
>TRBV3-1/TRBV3-2|-|TRBJ2-6|-
CASSLYRAGANVLTF
TGTGCCAGCAGCCTTTACCGAGCTGGGGCCAACGTCCTGACTTTC
>TRBV18|TRBD2|TRBJ2-1|-
CASSPLASGGLIYNEQFF
TGTGCCAGCTCACCGCTGGCTAGCGGGGGGCTAATCTACAATGAGCAGTTCTTC
>TRBV4-1|-|TRBJ2-7|-
CASSHSSSGSYEQYF
TGCGCCAGCAGCCATTCCTCGAGCGGGTCCTACGAGCAGTACTTC
>TRBV19|-|TRBJ2-2|few
CASSIVGGEPGELFF
TGTGCCAGTAGTATAGTAGGAGGGGAGCCCGGGGAGCTGTTTTTT
>TRBV5-6|-|TRBJ1-5|-
CASSLGPGLDQPQHF
TGTGCCAGCAGCTTGGGCCCAGGGTTGGATCAGCCCCAGCATTTT
>TRBV2|TRBD2|TRBJ2-5|-
CASTRGGMRETQYF
TGTGCCAGCACTCGGGGGGGGATGAGAGAGACCCAGTACTTC
>TRBV10-1|TRBD1|TRBJ1-6|-
CASSVQGDSPLHF
TGCGCCAGCAGTGTGCAGGGGGATTCACCCCTCCACTTT
>TRBV5-1|-|TRBJ2-1|-
CASSGPATYNEQFF
TGCGCCAGCAGTGGGCCGGCTACCTACAATGAGCAGTTCTTC
>TRBV2|-|TRBJ2-3|-
CASSYRDTQYF
TGTGCCAGCAGCTACCGGGATACGCAGTATTTT
>TRBV6-5|-|TRBJ2-1|-
CASASGRGTGNEQFF
TGTGCCAGCGCCTCTGGACGGGGGACGGGGAATGAGCAGTTCTTC
>TRBV7-8|-|TRBJ2-7|-
CASLSGQGSYEQYF
TGTGCCAGCCTCTCAGGACAAGGCTCCTACGAGCAGTACTTC
>TRBV7-8|-|TRBJ1-1|few
CASSPQGLGLNTEAFF
TGTGCCAGCAGCCCACAGGGTTTAGGTTTGAACACTGAAGCTTTCTTT
>TRBV4-2|TRBD1|TRBJ2-2|-
CASSQPDRDATGELFF
TGTGCCAGCAGCCAACCGGACAGGGACGCGACCGGGGAGCTGTTTTTT
>TRBV3-1/TRBV3-2|TRBD2|TRBJ2-5|-
CASSPRWPSGGSETQYF
TGTGCCAGCAGCCCCAGATGGCCTAGCGGGGGGTCGGAGACCCAGTACTTC
>TRBV18|TRBD1|TRBJ2-5|-
CASSLQTGGRETQYF
TGTGCCAGCTCACTCCAGACAGGGGGCAGGGAGACCCAGTACTTC
>TRBV19|-|TRBJ1-6|-
CASSITQGGNSPLHF
TGTGCCAGTAGTATAACGCAGGGCGGAAATTCACCCCTCCACTTT
>TRBV7-2|-|TRBJ1-2|-
CASSLIVRGSPGYTF
TGTGCCAGCAGCTTAATTGTCAGGGGTTCTCCTGGCTACACCTTC
>TRBV30|-|TRBJ1-1|-
CAWSKSQGLSTEAFF
TGTGCCTGGTCCAAATCCCAGGGTTTGAGCACTGAAGCTTTCTTT
>TRBV30|-|TRBJ2-5|once
CAWSVRRGQETQYF
TGTGCCTGGAGTGTACGGCGGGGCCAAGAGACCCAGTACTTC
>TRBV18|TRBD1|TRBJ1-4|-
CASSPDRGYEKLFF
TGTGCCAGCTCACCTGACAGGGGCTATGAAAAACTGTTTTTT
>TRBV4-1|TRBD1|TRBJ2-5|-
CASSHPGQGQETQYF
TGCGCCAGCAGCCACCCGGGACAGGGACAAGAGACCCAGTACTTC
>TRBV5-1|TRBD1|TRBJ1-6|-
CASSFRGQGNSPLHF
TGCGCCAGCAGCTTTAGGGGACAGGGTAATTCACCCCTCCACTTT
>TRBV20-1|-|TRBJ2-7|-
CSAQTYEQYF
TGCAGTGCCCAAACTTACGAGCAGTACTTC
>TRBV6-6|-|TRBJ2-6|-
CASSPPLGSGLPNVLTF
TGTGCCAGCAGTCCCCCATTAGGGTCAGGGCTTCCCAACGTCCTGACTTTC
>TRBV5-1|-|TRBJ1-3|-
CASSVTVTGSGNTIYF
TGCGCCAGCAGCGTGACAGTAACCGGCTCTGGAAACACCATATATTTT